This is a list of T cell receptor beta chains from one sample in a study of blood T cell repertoires in COVID-19. Here immunoSEQ multiplex PCR was the method, and the copy in TCRdb shows in-frame clones only, minus some. Of roughly 380,000 clones listed, more than 70% are singletons. Sequencing was performed on peripheral blood. The receptor source for this set is a woman aged 55-70 years with COVID-19, enrolled during active disease. Both conserved end residues are part of each CDR3. The D gene is left open where the match is weak.

d_gene	j_gene	v_gene	CDR3aa
TRBD2	TRBJ2-1	TRBV18	CASSPPKGLAGFEQFF
TRBD2	TRBJ2-3	TRBV5-1	CASSLIGSGGRGDTQYF
.	TRBJ1-1	TRBV11-2	CASSLRLNTEAFF
TRBD1	TRBJ1-6	TRBV19	CASKLLDRENSPLHF
TRBD1	TRBJ1-2	TRBV19	CASSYGQGGSGYTF
.	TRBJ1-6	TRBV28	CASSLDTSSYNSPLHF
.	TRBJ1-1	TRBV13	CASSTVEGKSEAFF
TRBD1	TRBJ2-5	TRBV29-1	CSVRTPGQGDETQYF
TRBD1	TRBJ1-2	TRBV15	CATSREDRGDGYTF
TRBD1	TRBJ1-3	TRBV18	CASSPDRAPSSGNTIYF
.	TRBJ1-1	TRBV19	CASSMGPGGRTEAFF
TRBD1	TRBJ1-2	TRBV27	CASSLRGTGTYGYTF
.	TRBJ1-2	TRBV6-5	CASSYSQINYGYTF
TRBD1	TRBJ1-2	TRBV5-4	CASSIQGASGYTF
.	TRBJ1-5	TRBV6-6	CAGKGGSGNQPQHF
TRBD1	TRBJ2-7	TRBV14	CASSQGQGASEQYF
.	TRBJ1-5	TRBV7-8	CASSSDYQPQHF
.	TRBJ1-2	TRBV7-9	CASSLGAAFNYGYTF
.	TRBJ1-6	TRBV2	CASRAGRNSPLHF
.	TRBJ1-1	TRBV6-6	CASSYSRAEAFF
TRBD2	TRBJ2-2	TRBV5-6	CASSLRTGGLNTGELFF
.	TRBJ1-2	TRBV28	CASSFNSYGYTF
.	TRBJ2-7	TRBV4-1	CASSQRDSKIYEQYF
.	TRBJ1-1	TRBV6-6	CASVRGSNTEAFF
TRBD2	TRBJ2-1	TRBV4-1	CASSQEFSRDYRFVEQFF
TRBD1	TRBJ2-7	TRBV28	CASRAGQVDSYEQYF
.	TRBJ1-1	TRBV11-2	CASRPEVANTEAFF
.	TRBJ1-1	TRBV6-6	CASSSHEDNTEAFF
.	TRBJ1-2	TRBV5-1	CATGTGYGYTF
TRBD2	TRBJ2-3	TRBV3-1/TRBV3-2	CASSQPSGDPTDTQYF
TRBD1	TRBJ1-4	TRBV12-5	CASGLVYQGAKEKLFF
.	TRBJ1-6	TRBV4-1	CASSQVAGKFSPLHF
TRBD1	TRBJ2-6	TRBV28	CASRLTGGGKSTVLTF
.	TRBJ1-2	TRBV10-3	CAISEGNYGYTF
.	TRBJ2-7	TRBV4-2	CASSQGYGRAQYF
.	TRBJ2-3	TRBV2	CASSLLASEGPDTQYF
TRBD1	TRBJ1-5	TRBV3-1/TRBV3-2	CASSLTGANQPQHF
TRBD1	TRBJ1-1	TRBV19	CASLGGTTGSGGAFF
.	TRBJ1-1	TRBV10-3	CATGQWNTEAFF
.	TRBJ1-1	TRBV6-5	CASSYSLNRGNTEAFF
TRBD2	TRBJ2-3	TRBV5-1	CASSLGAGEFTDTQYF
TRBD1	TRBJ2-3	TRBV6-4	CASRRGQGSTDTQYF
.	TRBJ1-2	TRBV9	CASSVGLGGSTGPRLGGYTF
TRBD1	TRBJ1-2	TRBV10-2	CASQDRGYGYTF
TRBD2	TRBJ2-7	TRBV4-2	CASSQDPVIAGGRQYF
.	TRBJ1-2	TRBV6-1	CASSDGSYGYTF